What follows is one T cell receptor beta chain and its context. Antigen specificity is unknown. This record belongs to a study of T cells in Graves' hyperthyroidism and ophthalmopathy. The source material, RNA transcripts, was used to amplify TCR beta CDR3 regions. Researchers ran a first-round RT-PCR on the TCR CDR3 using the HTBI primer set. TCRdb re-called the multiplex PCR reads through MiXCR, storing one row per CDR3 protein. This table has about 250,000 distinct CDR3 sequences, around 15% appearing once. 10 ml of fresh peripheral blood supplied the PBMCs. V was pared by 3 bases and J by 6 bases, with 6 bases between. The CDR3 is 12 residues long. Study findings and constraints: In the analysis, a 13 V-J model separated ophthalmopathy from stable hyperthyroidism.

The chain combines TRBV12-3 or TRBV12-4 with TRBJ1-5; D is undetermined. The sequence derives from a woman between 50 and 59 years old with Graves' hyperthyroidism that later progressed to Graves' ophthalmopathy. Sequences were obtained from blood. CDR3 sequence: CASSFRLQPQHF. In DNA, the CDR3 is TGTGCCAGCAGTTTCCGCCTTCAGCCCCAGCATTTT.